Shown below are 19 T cell receptor beta chains from a single sample sequenced in a study of T cells in Graves' hyperthyroidism and ophthalmopathy. RNA transcripts yielded amplified TCR beta CDR3 regions. An initial round of RT-PCR targeting the TCR CDR3 relied on the HTBI primer set. Via MiXCR, TCRdb re-called the multiplex PCR reads, giving one row per CDR3 protein. The table lists 550,000 to 650,000 distinct CDR3 sequences, less than 15% of them singletons, with approximately 15% in the top ten. The specimen sequenced was blood. Receptors originate from a woman in her 40s with Graves' hyperthyroidism.

In this sample, this clonotype turned up many times. V usage is TRBV15 and J usage is TRBJ1-2; perhaps TRBD1 as D (6 bases). CDR1 is LNHNV and CDR2 is YYDKDF in the germline V gene (reference sequence). With 5 bases removed from V and 6 bases from J, the gap between germline ends came to 16 bases. This CDR3 is built from 14 residues. The CDR3 spells CATSVRKQGNGYTF. In DNA, the CDR3 is TGTGCCACCAGCGTCCGAAAACAGGGAAATGGCTACACCTTC.

This clonotype was counted many times. This chain links TRBV5-6 with TRBJ1-1, with TRBD1 matching over 7 bases. There are 16 residues in the CDR3. Per germline, CDR1 SGHDT and CDR2 YYEEEE. With 4 bases clipped from V and 0 bases from J, the junction kept 9 bases outside the gene matches. The CDR3 sequence: CASSPRQGALNTEAFF. CDR3 bases: TGTGCCAGCAGCCCGCGACAGGGAGCCTTGAACACTGAAGCTTTCTTT. The entire variable domain, with the rest obtained from reference TRBV5-6 and TRBJ1-1, is as follows: DAGVTQSPTHLIKTRGQQVTLRCSPKSGHDTVSWYQQALGQGPQFIFQYYEEEERQRGNFPDRFSGHQFPNYSSELNVNALLLGDSALYLCASSPRQGALNTEAFFGQGTRLTVV.

To note about this clonotype: A much larger clone differs by one base, so this may be a read error. The chain uses TRBV3-1 and TRBJ2-7; D not resolved. Germline V gene sequence: CDR1 LGHDT, CDR2 YNNKEL (reference sequence). There are 14 residues in the CDR3. V was clipped by 4 bases and J by 9 bases, with 19 bases between them. The CDR3 nucleotides read TGTGCCAGCAGCCTAGGTAGGCAGGCCGTCGGGCAGTACTTC. It specifies CASSLGRQAVGQYF.

This clonotype was observed at least ten times. The genes are TRBV19 and TRBJ1-2; 12 positions match TRBD1. There are 15 residues in the CDR3. Germline V CDR1 and CDR2: LNHDA, SQIVND (reference sequence). V lost 7 bases to trimming and J lost 6 bases; unmatched junction nucleotides: 9. The CDR3 sequence is CASIGTGGHGDGYTF. CDR3 nucleotide sequence: TGTGCCAGTATCGGGACAGGGGGCCACGGGGATGGCTACACCTTC.

Here the CDR3 reads CASSTWPYNEQFF. The CDR3 nucleotides are TGTGCCAGCAGCACGTGGCCCTACAATGAGCAGTTCTTC. The V and J genes are TRBV7-9 and TRBJ2-1; D remains ambiguous. Germline V lookup: CDR1 SEHNR, CDR2 FQNEAQ (reference sequence). V dropped 5 bases and J dropped 2 bases, with 7 bases sitting between them. This CDR3 contains 13 residues.

This clonotype has at least ten counts. This chain links TRBV3-1 with TRBJ2-2, with D perhaps matching TRBD2 (6 bases). CDR3 length equals 15 residues. Germline CDR1 reads LGHDT; CDR2 reads YNNKEL (reference sequence). The germline V and J ends were trimmed by 6 bases and 1 base, with 12 bases remaining between them. The CDR3 spells CASSRWDWNTGELFF. CDR3 nucleotide sequence: TGTGCCAGCAGTCGATGGGACTGGAACACCGGGGAGCTGTTTTTT.

This clonotype was seen at least ten times. The V call is TRBV28, the J call TRBJ2-7, with no clear D. This CDR3 has 13 residues. V was cut by 5 bases and J by 0 bases, with 8 bases left in between. Germline CDR1 and CDR2: MDHEN and SYDVKM. The CDR3 nucleotides are TGTGCCAGCAGTGTCGGTCCCTCCTACGAGCAGTACTTC. This gives the protein CASSVGPSYEQYF.

This clonotype has at least ten counts. The CDR3 loop is CASSFRAEDTQYF. CDR3 DNA: TGTGCCAGCAGTTTCCGAGCGGAGGATACGCAGTATTTT. The V and J genes are TRBV28 and TRBJ2-3, with D possibly being TRBD2 (5 bases). CDR1 MDHEN and CDR2 SYDVKM come from the germline V gene. The CDR3 is made up of 13 amino acids. V lost 3 bases to trimming and J lost 6 bases, with 10 bases between them.

This clonotype was observed many times. The chain couples TRBV11-2 to TRBJ2-1; tentatively, D is TRBD2 (6 bases). The CDR3 totals 15 residues. With 3 bases removed from V and 4 bases from J, the gap between germline ends came to 13 bases. CDR1 is SGHAT, CDR2 FQNNGV, per germline. The CDR3 bases are TGTGCCAGCAGCTTTACGACGGGAGAATACAATGAGCAGTTCTTC. This sequence encodes CASSFTTGEYNEQFF.

V gene TRBV19 combines with J gene TRBJ2-1, with D perhaps given as TRBD1 or TRBD2 (5 bases each). Germline V lookup: CDR1 LNHDA, CDR2 SQIVND (reference sequence). Trimming shortened V by 3 bases and J by 5 bases, and 29 bases separated the two germline ends. The CDR3 spans 20 residues. The CDR3 loop is CASSMRGVETMTFSDNEQFF. The CDR3 DNA reads as TGTGCCAGTAGTATGAGGGGAGTCGAGACCATGACCTTTAGTGACAATGAGCAGTTCTTC.

This clonotype was recorded many times. The chain joins TRBV3-1 to TRBJ2-1, with TRBD2 identical over 13 bases. This CDR3 spans 19 amino acids. Per germline, CDR1 LGHDT and CDR2 YNNKEL (reference sequence). V shed 4 bases and J 5 bases; nucleotides not matched to a gene: 14. DNA for the CDR3: TGTGCCAGCAGCCCCGGAACTAGCGGGAGGGCGGGTCAGGACAATGAGCAGTTCTTC. Protein sequence: CASSPGTSGRAGQDNEQFF.

This clonotype was seen a single time. At one boundary the junction diverges from the germline segment, which might be a read error. The gene calls are TRBV4-2 and TRBJ2-2; the D gene is possibly TRBD2 (6 bases). This CDR3 is 17 amino acids long. Germline CDR1 and CDR2: LGHNA and YNFKEQ. In DNA, the CDR3 is TGTGCCAGCAGCCAAGGGAGGGCGGGACCGAACACCGGGGAGCTGTCTTTT. Translating gives CASSQGRAGPNTGELSF.

In this sample, this clonotype turned up a few times. The J gene is TRBJ1-5, the V gene TRBV4-1; D gene ambiguous. There are 15 residues in the CDR3. Germline values: CDR1 MGHRA, CDR2 YSYEKL. Trimming removed 1 base at V and 2 bases at J, with 9 bases between. The DNA for the CDR3 is TGCGCCAGCAGCCAAGCAGGCGATGGCAATCAGCCCCAGCATTTT. This encodes CASSQAGDGNQPQHF.

With regard to this clonotype: Given a much more abundant clone one base away, this may be a read error. This chain uses TRBV11-3 with TRBJ2-1; possible D gene TRBD2, 7 bases. Germline V CDR1 and CDR2: SGHNT, YENEEA. Trimming cost V 5 bases and J 8 bases, with 31 bases left between them. This CDR3 has 19 residues. This chain's CDR3 is CASSNSGGSAQGLYDEQFF. The CDR3 nucleotides are TGTGCCAGCAGCAATTCGGGGGGCTCGGCCCAAGGACTATACGATGAGCAGTTCTTC.

The chain couples TRBV28 to TRBJ1-1, with a weak D call TRBD1 (5 bases). This CDR3 is 15 amino acids long. Germline V lookup: CDR1 MDHEN, CDR2 SYDVKM. V lost 5 bases, J lost 7 bases, and 20 bases lay in between. The CDR3 DNA follows: TGTGCCAGCAGTCTTCGGATTAGGGGATGGGGTGAAGCTTTCTTT. As protein: CASSLRIRGWGEAFF.

This clonotype was seen only a few times. The genes are TRBV6-1 and TRBJ2-3; 7 nucleotides align to TRBD2. With 7 bases clipped from V and 4 bases from J, the junction kept 14 bases outside the gene matches. Germline V gene lookup returns CDR1 MNHNS and CDR2 SASEGT. The CDR3 is 16 residues long. CDR3 coding DNA: TGTGCCAGCACCGCCGGGGGTGGGGAGGGCCCAGATACGCAGTATTTT. It translates to CASTAGGGEGPDTQYF.

In this sample, this clonotype turned up a few times. This chain joins TRBV27 and TRBJ2-7; TRBD1 matches at 9 bases. V shed 2 bases and J 1 base; nucleotides not matched to a gene: 3. The CDR3 extends over 15 amino acids. Germline V CDR1 and CDR2: MNHEY, SMNVEV (reference sequence). CDR3 DNA: TGTGCCAGCAGTTTAACAGGGGGCCAGTCCTACGAGCAGTACTTC. Encoded protein: CASSLTGGQSYEQYF.

This clonotype was seen many times. V gene TRBV28 combines with J gene TRBJ1-4; TRBD1 might be the D (6 bases). V lost 5 bases, J lost 7 bases, and 11 bases lay in between. Germline V lookup: CDR1 MDHEN, CDR2 SYDVKM. The CDR3 length is 13 residues. The CDR3 DNA is TGTGCCAGCAGTCCCTCGACAGGTGAAAAACTGTTTTTT. Translating it yields CASSPSTGEKLFF.

V gene TRBV18 combines with J gene TRBJ2-2; TRBD1 aligns across 7 bases. The V gene's germline CDR1 is KGHSH and CDR2 LQKENI. The CDR3 loop spans 17 amino acids. After removal of 1 base from V and 2 bases from J, the junction contained 7 bases not matched to a gene. The CDR3 region has the DNA TGTGCCAGCTCACCACGGCAAGGACAGGACAACACCGGGGAGCTGTTTTTT. It codes for CASSPRQGQDNTGELFF.